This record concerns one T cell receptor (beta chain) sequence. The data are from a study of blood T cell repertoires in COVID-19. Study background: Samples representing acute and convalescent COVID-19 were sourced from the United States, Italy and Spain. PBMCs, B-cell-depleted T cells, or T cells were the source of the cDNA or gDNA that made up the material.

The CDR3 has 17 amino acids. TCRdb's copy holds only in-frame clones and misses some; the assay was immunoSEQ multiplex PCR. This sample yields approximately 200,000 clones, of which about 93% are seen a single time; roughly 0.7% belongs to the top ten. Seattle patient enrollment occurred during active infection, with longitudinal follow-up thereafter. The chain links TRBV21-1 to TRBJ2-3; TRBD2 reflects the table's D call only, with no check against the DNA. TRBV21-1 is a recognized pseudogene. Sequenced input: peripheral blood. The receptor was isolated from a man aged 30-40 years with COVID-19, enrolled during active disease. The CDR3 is CASSRGLAGVSTDTQYF. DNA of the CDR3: TGTGCCAGCAGCAGGGGACTAGCGGGGGTGAGCACAGATACGCAGTATTTT.